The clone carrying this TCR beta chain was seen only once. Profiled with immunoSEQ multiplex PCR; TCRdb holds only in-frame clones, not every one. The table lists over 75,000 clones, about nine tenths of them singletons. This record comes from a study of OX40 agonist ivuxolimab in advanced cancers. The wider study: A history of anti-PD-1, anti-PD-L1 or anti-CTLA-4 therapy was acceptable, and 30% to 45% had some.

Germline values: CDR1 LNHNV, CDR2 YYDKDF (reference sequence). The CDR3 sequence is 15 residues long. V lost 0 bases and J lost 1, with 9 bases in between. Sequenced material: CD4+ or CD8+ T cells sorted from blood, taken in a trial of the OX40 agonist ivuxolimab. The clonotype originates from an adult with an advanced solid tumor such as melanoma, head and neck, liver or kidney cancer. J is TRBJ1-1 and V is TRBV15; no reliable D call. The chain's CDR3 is CATSRDRYPNTEAFF. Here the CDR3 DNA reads TGTGCCACCAGCAGAGATAGGTACCCGAACACTGAAGCTTTCTTT.